A single sample is the source of the 9 T cell receptor beta chains below, sequenced in a study of control samples from healthy donors and cancer patients. Generated by immunoSEQ multiplex PCR, the TCRdb table keeps only in-frame clones and is missing some. The sample lists approximately 100,000 clones, less than 95% occurring once. The sequenced sample consisted of blood. These receptors were collected from a woman under 30 in good health.

The chain carries TRBV15 and TRBJ2-5, with 8 bases that match TRBD1. The CDR3 sequence is 18 residues long. V lost 0 bases and J lost 5; bases outside the gene matches: 14. Germline V gives CDR1 LNHNV, CDR2 YYDKDF (reference sequence). As DNA, the CDR3 is TGTGCCACCAGCAGAGATTATTCGGACAGGGATTTTGGGGAGACCCAGTACTTC. Protein: CATSRDYSDRDFGETQYF.

CDR3 sequence reads: CASSVGAGGGNQPQHF. CDR3 sequence (DNA): TGCGCCAGCAGCGTGGGGGCCGGGGGGGGCAATCAGCCCCAGCATTTT. The chain employs TRBV5-1 and TRBJ1-5, with a weak D call TRBD1 (6 bases). Trimming pared 4 bases from V and 2 bases from J, leaving 16 bases between. CDR1 and CDR2 (germline): SGHRS, YFSETQ. The CDR3 spans 16 residues.

The chain joins TRBV9 to TRBJ1-2; D remains unclear. The CDR3 sequence is 13 residues long. Germline V CDR1 and CDR2: SGDLS, YYNGEE. Deletions cut 0 bases from V and 7 bases from J, with 10 bases between. In DNA form, the CDR3 reads TGTGCCAGCAGCGTAGATTCGAATTTTGGCTACACCTTC. Protein sequence: CASSVDSNFGYTF. The complete variable domain, with remaining parts taken from reference TRBV9 and TRBJ1-2, reads DSGVTQTPKHLITATGQRVTLRCSPRSGDLSVYWYQQSLDQGLQFLIQYYNGEERAKGNILERFSAQQFPDLHSELNLSSLELGDSALYFCASSVDSNFGYTFGSGTRLTVV.

The V and J genes are TRBV7-3 and TRBJ1-1; D not certain. The CDR3 has 13 amino acids. The V end lost 2 bases, the J end lost 0 bases, and 4 bases lay between the germline ends. Germline-derived CDR1 and CDR2 are SGHTA and FQGTGA. DNA of the CDR3: TGTGCCAGCAGCTTACGGATGAACACTGAAGCTTTCTTT. Its protein product is CASSLRMNTEAFF.

The chain is built from TRBV19 and TRBJ2-7; D is perhaps TRBD1 (5 bases). The CDR3 is 16 residues long. Germline V gene data show CDR1 as LNHDA and CDR2 as SQIVND (reference sequence). Trimming left V 4 bases short and J 3 bases short, with 19 bases between. DNA of the CDR3: TGTGCCAGTAGTACCCGTCGGCAGGGAAACCTCTACGAGCAGTACTTC. Amino acid sequence: CASSTRRQGNLYEQYF.

This clone was detected once. The gene calls are TRBV2 and TRBJ1-1; no clear D. Germline CDR1 and CDR2: SNHLY and FYNNEI. CDR3 length: 14 residues. V dropped 4 bases and J dropped 1 base, with 10 bases sitting between them. CDR3 residues: CASSALGSNTEAFF. The DNA for the CDR3 is TGTGCCAGCAGTGCGTTGGGATCGAACACTGAAGCTTTCTTT.

The chain has TRBV5-6 and TRBJ2-1; D remains ambiguous. The ends were cut back, 2 bases at V and 4 bases at J, with 4 bases in the middle. The CDR3 totals 12 residues. CDR1 and CDR2 (germline): SGHDT, YYEEEE. The CDR3 spells CASSFGYNEQFF. In DNA, the CDR3 is TGTGCCAGCAGCTTCGGTTACAATGAGCAGTTCTTC.

With regard to this clone: Germline is not matched at one junction end, which may reflect a read error. The V gene is TRBV6-4, the J gene TRBJ1-2; 8 nucleotides line up with TRBD1. The CDR3 is made up of 12 amino acids. Germline V CDR1 and CDR2: MRHNA, SNTAGT. CDR3 sequence reads: CASSDSRTGRAF. CDR3 DNA: TGTGCCAGCAGTGATAGTCGGACAGGGCGAGCCTTC.

CDR3 nucleotide sequence: TGTGCCAGCAGCGAAGGACAGGGGAGTGAAAAACTGTTTTTT. As protein: CASSEGQGSEKLFF. The rearrangement links TRBV11-2 to TRBJ1-4; TRBD1 aligns across 9 bases. The CDR3 is 14 residues long. The germline V gene has CDR1 SGHAT and CDR2 FQNNGV. J gave up 7 bases and V 5 bases, and 5 bases lay outside the gene matches.